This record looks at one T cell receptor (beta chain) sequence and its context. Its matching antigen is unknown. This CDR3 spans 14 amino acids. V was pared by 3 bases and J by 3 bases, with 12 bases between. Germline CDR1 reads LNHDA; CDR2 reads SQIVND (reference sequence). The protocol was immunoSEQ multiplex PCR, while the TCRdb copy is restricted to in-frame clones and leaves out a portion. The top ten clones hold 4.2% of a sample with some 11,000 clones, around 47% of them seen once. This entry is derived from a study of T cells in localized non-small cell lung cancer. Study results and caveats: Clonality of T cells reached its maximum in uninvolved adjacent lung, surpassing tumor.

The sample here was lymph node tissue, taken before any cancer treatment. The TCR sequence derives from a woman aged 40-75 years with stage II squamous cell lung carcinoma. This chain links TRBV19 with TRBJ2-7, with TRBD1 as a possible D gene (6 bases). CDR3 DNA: TGTGCCAGTAGTATGGCAGGGGCCCGCTACGAGCAGTACTTC. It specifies CASSMAGARYEQYF. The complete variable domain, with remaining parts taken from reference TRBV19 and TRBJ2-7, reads DGGITQSPKYLFRKEGQNVTLSCEQNLNHDAMYWYRQDPGQGLRLIYYSQIVNDFQKGDIAEGYSVSREKKESFPLTVTSAQKNPTAFYLCASSMAGARYEQYFGPGTRLTVT.